The source of this T cell receptor (beta chain) is a study of T cell repertoires in cytomegalovirus infection. Study at large: Carrying CMV and the relevant HLA type showed in public TCR beta signatures.

Only a few counts were recorded for this clonotype. What it binds is unknown. Germline values: CDR1 MGHDK, CDR2 SYGVNS. V dropped 8 bases and J dropped 10 bases, with 23 bases sitting between them. CDR3 size: 14 residues. Study-level results: Identification of carriers of CMV plus the relevant HLA was performed using cumulative public TCR beta family frequency. Within the response measured ex vivo, HLA-C-restricted CMV-specific TCR beta clonotypes were dominant.

MiXCR, applied by TCRdb to the reads, yields one record per CDR3 protein. The repertoire has 150,000 to 200,000 distinct CDR3 sequences, approximately 15% of them found once; the top ten carry over 25%. The TCR sequence derives from a human donor in good health (CMV status not recorded). Some clones in this sample may be carry-over from other donors' samples. Sequencing input: PBMCs. The gene calls are TRBV25-1 and TRBJ1-1; weak D call: TRBD1 (6 bases). CDR3 DNA sequence: TGTGCCAGCGGGGGGCACGGGACTCCCCTGCGAGCTTTCTTT. Its protein product is CASGGHGTPLRAFF.